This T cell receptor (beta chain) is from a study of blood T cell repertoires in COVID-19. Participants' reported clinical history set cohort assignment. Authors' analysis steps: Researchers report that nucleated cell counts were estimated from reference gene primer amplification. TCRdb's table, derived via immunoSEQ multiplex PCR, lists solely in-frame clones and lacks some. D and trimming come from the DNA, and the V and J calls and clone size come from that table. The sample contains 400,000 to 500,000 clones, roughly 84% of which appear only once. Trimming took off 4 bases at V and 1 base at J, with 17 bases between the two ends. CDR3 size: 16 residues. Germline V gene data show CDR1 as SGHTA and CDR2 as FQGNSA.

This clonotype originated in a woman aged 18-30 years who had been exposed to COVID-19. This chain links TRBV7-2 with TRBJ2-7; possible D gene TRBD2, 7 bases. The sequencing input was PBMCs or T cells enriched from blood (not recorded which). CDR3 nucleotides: TGTGCCAGCAGCTCAGAGGGCAGGGGACTATCCTACGAGCAGTACTTC. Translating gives CASSSEGRGLSYEQYF.